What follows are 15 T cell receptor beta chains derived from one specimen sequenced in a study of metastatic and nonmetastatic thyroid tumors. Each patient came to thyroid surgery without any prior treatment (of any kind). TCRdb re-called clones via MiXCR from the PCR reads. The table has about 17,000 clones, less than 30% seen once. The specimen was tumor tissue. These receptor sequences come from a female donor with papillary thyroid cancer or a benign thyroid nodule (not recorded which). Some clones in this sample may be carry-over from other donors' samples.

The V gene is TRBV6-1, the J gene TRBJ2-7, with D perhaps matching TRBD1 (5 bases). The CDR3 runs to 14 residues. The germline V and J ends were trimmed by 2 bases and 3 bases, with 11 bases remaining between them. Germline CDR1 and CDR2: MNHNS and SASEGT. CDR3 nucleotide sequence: TGTGCCAGCAGTGAATTGGCAGGGCGCTACGAGCAGTACTTC. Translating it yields CASSELAGRYEQYF.

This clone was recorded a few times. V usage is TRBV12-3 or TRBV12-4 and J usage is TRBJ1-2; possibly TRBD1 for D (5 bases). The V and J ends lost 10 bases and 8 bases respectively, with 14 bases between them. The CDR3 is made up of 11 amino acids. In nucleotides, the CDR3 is TGTGCCATCAGCTTAAGGGGAGGCTACACCTTC. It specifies CAISLRGGYTF.

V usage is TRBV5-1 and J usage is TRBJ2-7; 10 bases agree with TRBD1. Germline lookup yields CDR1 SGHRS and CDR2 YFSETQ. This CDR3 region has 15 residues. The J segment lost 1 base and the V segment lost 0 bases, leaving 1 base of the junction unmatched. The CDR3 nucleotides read TGCGCCAGCAGCTTGGGGGACAGGGGTTCCTACGAGCAGTACTTC. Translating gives CASSLGDRGSYEQYF.

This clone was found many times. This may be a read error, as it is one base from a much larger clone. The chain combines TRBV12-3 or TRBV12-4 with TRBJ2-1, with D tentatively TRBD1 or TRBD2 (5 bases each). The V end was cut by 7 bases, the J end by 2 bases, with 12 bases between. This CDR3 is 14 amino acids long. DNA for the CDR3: TGTGCCAGCAAAGGGGAGATTCCCTACAATGAGCAGTTCTTC. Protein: CASKGEIPYNEQFF.

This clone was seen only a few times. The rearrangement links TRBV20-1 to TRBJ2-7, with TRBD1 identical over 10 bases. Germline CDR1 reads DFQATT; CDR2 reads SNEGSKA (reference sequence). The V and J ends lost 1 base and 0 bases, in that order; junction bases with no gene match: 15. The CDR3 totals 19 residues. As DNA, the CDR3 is TGCAGTGCTAGAGGACAGGGGGCCACTTTAACAGGATTCTCCTACGAGCAGTACTTC. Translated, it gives CSARGQGATLTGFSYEQYF.

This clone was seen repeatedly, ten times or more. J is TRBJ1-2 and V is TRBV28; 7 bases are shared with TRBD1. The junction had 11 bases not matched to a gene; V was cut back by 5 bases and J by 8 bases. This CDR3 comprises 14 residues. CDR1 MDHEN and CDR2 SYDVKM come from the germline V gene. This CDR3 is CASSDDRSGGGYTF. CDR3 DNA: TGTGCCAGCAGTGACGACCGTTCAGGGGGAGGCTACACCTTC.

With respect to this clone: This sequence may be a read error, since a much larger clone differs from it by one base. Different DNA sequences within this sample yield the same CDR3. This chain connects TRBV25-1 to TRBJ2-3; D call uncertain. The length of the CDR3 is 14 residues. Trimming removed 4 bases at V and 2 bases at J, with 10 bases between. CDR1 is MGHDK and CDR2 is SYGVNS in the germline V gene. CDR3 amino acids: CASSGRLATDTQYF. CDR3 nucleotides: TGTGCCAGCAGTGGCCGTTTAGCCACAGATACGCAGTATTTT.

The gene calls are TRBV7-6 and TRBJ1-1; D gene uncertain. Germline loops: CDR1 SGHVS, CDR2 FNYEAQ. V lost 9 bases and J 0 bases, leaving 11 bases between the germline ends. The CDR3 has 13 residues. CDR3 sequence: CASSAGLNTEAFF. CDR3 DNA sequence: TGTGCCAGTAGTGCCGGATTGAACACTGAAGCTTTCTTT.

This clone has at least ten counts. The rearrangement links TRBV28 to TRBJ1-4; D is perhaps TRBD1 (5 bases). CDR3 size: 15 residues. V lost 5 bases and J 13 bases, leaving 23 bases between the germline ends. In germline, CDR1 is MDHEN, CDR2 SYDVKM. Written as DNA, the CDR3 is TGTGCCAGCAGTGGAGGGGCCGAGGAGTGGATGCGACTGTTTTTT. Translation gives CASSGGAEEWMRLFF.

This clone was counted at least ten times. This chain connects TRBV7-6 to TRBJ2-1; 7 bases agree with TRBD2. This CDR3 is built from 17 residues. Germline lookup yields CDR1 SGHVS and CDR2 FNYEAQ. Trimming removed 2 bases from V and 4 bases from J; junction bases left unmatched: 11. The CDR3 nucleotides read TGTGCCAGCAGCTTAAGTGTTCGGGAGGCTGATTACAATGAGCAGTTCTTC. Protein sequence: CASSLSVREADYNEQFF.

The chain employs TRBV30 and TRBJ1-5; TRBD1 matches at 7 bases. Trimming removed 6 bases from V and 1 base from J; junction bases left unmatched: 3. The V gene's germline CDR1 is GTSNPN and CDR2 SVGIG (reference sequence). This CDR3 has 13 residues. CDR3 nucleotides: TGTGCCTGTACAGGGGAGAGCAATCAGCCCCAGCATTTT. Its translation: CACTGESNQPQHF.

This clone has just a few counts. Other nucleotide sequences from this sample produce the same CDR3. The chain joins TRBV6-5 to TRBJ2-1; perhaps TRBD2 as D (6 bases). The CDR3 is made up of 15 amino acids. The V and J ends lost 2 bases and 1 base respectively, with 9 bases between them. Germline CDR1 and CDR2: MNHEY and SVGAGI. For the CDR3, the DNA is TGTGCCAGCAGTTACGGCGCGGGGTCCTACAATGAGCAGTTCTTC. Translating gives CASSYGAGSYNEQFF.

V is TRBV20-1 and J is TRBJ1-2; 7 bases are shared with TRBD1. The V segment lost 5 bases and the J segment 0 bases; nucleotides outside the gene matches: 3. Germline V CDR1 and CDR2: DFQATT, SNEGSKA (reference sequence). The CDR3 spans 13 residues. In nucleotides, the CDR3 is TGCAGTGCTGGGGACAGAACTAACTATGGCTACACCTTC. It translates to CSAGDRTNYGYTF.

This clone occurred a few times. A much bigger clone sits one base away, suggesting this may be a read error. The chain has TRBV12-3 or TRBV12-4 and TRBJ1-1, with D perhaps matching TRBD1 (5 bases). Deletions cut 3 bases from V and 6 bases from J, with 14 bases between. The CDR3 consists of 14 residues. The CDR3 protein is CASSLTEGKAEAFF. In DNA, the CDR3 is TGTGCCAGCAGTTTGACAGAGGGAAAGGCTGAAGCTTTCTTT.

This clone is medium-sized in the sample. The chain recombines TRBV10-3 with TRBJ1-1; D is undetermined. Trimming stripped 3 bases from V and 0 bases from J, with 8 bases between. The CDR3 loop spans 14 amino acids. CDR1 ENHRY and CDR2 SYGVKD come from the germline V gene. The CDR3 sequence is CAISESDMNTEAFF. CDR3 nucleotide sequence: TGTGCCATCAGTGAATCGGATATGAACACTGAAGCTTTCTTT.